This entry describes one T cell receptor beta chain. What it binds is unknown. Each donor was a Caucasian adult residing in Nashville, Tennessee. This entry is derived from a study of shared clonotypes between healthy human individuals. Study-level findings and limits: Clonotype sharing among donors was thought likely to change with sequencing depth.

The J segment lost 4 bases and the V segment lost 5 bases, leaving 8 bases of the junction unmatched. The CDR3 extends over 16 amino acids. Germline V gene lookup returns CDR1 SGHRS and CDR2 YFSETQ. In the study's own analysis: Filtering differed because ImmunoSEQ produced junction-only sequences that carried no quality scores. The protocol was immunoSEQ multiplex PCR, while the TCRdb copy is restricted to in-frame clones and leaves out a portion. That table gives V, J and clone size, and the DNA gave D and trimming. The table includes a few hundred thousand clones, approximately 80% detected once. Sequencing was done on a sample of PBMCs. The rearrangement joins TRBV5-1 to TRBJ2-7; 14 bases fit TRBD2. The origin of this receptor is a middle-aged woman in good health. Some clones in this sample may be carry-over from other donors' samples. CDR3 nucleotides: TGCGCCAGCAGTGCGGGACTAGCGGGAGTTGGGTACGAGCAGTACTTC. Translated: CASSAGLAGVGYEQYF.